This record looks at one TCR beta chain sequence and its context. Antigen unknown. The protocol was immunoSEQ multiplex PCR, while the TCRdb copy is restricted to in-frame clones and leaves out a portion. The sample lists about 140,000 clones, 84% occurring once. The data originate from a study of cytomegalovirus exposure and HLA in healthy donors. Findings of the study overall: High specificity and sensitivity for cytomegalovirus status were reported for the classifier. Many donors shared some public TCRs, even though most TCR sequences were rare. Cytomegalovirus-associated status was assigned to about 150 TCR beta chains.

The CDR3 runs to 18 residues. The donors formed part of the roughly 120-subject validation cohort, distinct from the roughly 700-subject first cohort. The sample was PBMCs. The source is a woman aged 25 to 39 in good health and CMV-seronegative. This rearrangement joins TRBV7-5 to TRBJ1-1; TRBD1 is taken as the D call from the table, unchecked against the DNA. TRBV7-5 is a pseudogene. The CDR3, as DNA: TGTGCCAGAAGCATAACTAGGGGATCAACAGGGGCGAACACTGAAGCTTTCTTT. Encoded protein: CARSITRGSTGANTEAFF.